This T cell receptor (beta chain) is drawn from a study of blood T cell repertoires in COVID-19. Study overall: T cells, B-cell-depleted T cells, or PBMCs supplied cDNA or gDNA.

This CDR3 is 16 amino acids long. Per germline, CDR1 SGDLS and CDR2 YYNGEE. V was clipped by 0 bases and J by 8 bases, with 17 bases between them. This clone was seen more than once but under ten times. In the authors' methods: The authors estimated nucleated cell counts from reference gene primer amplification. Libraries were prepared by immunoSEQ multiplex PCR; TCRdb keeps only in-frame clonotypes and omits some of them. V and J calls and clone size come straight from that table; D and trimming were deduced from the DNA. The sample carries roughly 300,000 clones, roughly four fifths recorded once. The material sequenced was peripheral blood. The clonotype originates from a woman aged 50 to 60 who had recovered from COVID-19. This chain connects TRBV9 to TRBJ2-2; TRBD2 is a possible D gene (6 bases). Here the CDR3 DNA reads TGTGCCAGCAGCGTAGATTGGGACTCATCACCAGGGGAGCTGTTTTTT. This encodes CASSVDWDSSPGELFF.